This TCR beta chain originates from a study of preoperative IRX-2 immunotherapy in early breast cancer. Treatment noted: preoperative locoregional IRX-2 cytokine immunotherapy. Samples came from a phase Ib trial of preoperative locoregional IRX-2 cytokine immunotherapy. Assay: immunoSEQ multiplex PCR; the TCRdb copy retains only in-frame clones and omits some. In the table there are tens of thousands of clones, about 79% of which are singletons. This CDR3 has 15 residues. Germline V gene data show CDR1 as KGHSH and CDR2 as LQKENI. V lost 3 bases, J lost 5 bases, and 13 bases lay in between. This receptor was identified in a human donor with breast cancer. The V gene is TRBV18, the J gene TRBJ2-2; either TRBD1 or TRBD2 may fit D (5 bases each). This specimen was collected from a patient treated with IRX-2 immunotherapy. CDR3 in amino acids: CASSPVGDGTGELFF. The CDR3 nucleotides are TGTGCCAGCTCACCGGTCGGGGACGGAACCGGGGAGCTGTTTTTT.